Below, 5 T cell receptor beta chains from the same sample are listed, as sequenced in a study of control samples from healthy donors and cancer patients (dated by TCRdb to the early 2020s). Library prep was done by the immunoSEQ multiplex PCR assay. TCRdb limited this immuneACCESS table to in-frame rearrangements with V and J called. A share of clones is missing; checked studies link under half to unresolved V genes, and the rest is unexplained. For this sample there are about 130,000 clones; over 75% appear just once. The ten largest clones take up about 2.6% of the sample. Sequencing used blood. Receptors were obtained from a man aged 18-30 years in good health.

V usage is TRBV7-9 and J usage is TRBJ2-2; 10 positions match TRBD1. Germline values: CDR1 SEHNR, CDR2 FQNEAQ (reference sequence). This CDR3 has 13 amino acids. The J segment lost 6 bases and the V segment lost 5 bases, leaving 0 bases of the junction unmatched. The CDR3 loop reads CASSGQGAGELFF. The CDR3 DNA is TGTGCCAGCAGCGGACAGGGGGCCGGGGAGCTGTTTTTT.

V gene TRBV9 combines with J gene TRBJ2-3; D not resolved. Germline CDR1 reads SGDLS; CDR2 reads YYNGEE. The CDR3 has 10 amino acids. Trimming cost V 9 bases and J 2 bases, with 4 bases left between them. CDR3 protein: CANNTDTQYF. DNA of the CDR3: TGTGCCAACAACACAGATACGCAGTATTTT.

CDR3 sequence: CASMRDYGYTF. The CDR3 DNA reads TGTGCCAGCATGCGTGACTATGGCTACACCTTC. The J gene is TRBJ1-2, the V gene TRBV2; D is uncertain. CDR1 and CDR2 from the germline V gene are SNHLY and FYNNEI. Between the trimmed V and J ends, which lost 7 bases and 3 bases, there was a span of 6 bases. The CDR3 sequence is 11 residues long. The full variable domain, its missing parts supplied by reference TRBV2 and TRBJ1-2, is EPEVTQTPSHQVTQMGQEVILRCVPISNHLYFYWYRQILGQKVEFLVSFYNNEISEKSEIFDDQFSVERPDGSNFTLKIRSTKLEDSAMYFCASMRDYGYTFGSGTRLTVV.

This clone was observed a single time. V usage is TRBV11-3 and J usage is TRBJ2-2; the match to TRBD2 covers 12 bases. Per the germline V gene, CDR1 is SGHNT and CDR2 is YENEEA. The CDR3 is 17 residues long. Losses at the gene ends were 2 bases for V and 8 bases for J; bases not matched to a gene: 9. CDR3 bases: TGTGCCAGCAGCTTATGGTCCCTAGCGGGGGGGCCTGGGGAGCTGTTTTTT. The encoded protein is CASSLWSLAGGPGELFF.

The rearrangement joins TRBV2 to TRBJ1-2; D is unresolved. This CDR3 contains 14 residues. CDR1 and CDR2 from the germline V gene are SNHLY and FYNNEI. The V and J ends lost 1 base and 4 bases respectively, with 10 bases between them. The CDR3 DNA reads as TGTGCCAGCAGTGAAGACCCGGGGAGCTATGGCTACACCTTC. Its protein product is CASSEDPGSYGYTF. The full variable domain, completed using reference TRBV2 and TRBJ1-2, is EPEVTQTPSHQVTQMGQEVILRCVPISNHLYFYWYRQILGQKVEFLVSFYNNEISEKSEIFDDQFSVERPDGSNFTLKIRSTKLEDSAMYFCASSEDPGSYGYTFGSGTRLTVV.